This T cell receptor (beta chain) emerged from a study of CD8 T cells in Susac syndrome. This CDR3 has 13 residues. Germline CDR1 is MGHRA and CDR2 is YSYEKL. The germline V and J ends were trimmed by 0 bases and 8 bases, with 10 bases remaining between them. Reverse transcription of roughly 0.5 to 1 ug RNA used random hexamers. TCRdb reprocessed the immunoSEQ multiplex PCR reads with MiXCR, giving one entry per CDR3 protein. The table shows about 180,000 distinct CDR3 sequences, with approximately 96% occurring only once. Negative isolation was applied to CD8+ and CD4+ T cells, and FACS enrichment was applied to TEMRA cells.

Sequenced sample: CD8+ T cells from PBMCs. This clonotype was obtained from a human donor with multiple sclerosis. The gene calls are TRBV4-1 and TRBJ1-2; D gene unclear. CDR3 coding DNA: TGCGCCAGCAGCCAAGAAGGCAGTGGAGGCTACACCTTC. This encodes CASSQEGSGGYTF.